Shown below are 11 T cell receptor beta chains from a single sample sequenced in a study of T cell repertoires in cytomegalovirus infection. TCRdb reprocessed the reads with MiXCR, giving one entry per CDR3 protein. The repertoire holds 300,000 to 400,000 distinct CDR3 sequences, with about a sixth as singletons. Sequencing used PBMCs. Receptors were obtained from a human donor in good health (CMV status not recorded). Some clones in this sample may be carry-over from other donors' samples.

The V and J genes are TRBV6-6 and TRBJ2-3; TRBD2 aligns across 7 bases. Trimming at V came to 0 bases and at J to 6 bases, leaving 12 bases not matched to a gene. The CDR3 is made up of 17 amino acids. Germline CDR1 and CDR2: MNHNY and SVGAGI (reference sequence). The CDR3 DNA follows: TGTGCCAGCAGTTACTCCCCTGCTAGCGGTGGATGGGATACGCAGTATTTT. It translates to CASSYSPASGGWDTQYF.

The CDR3 here is CASSQGWAYEQYF. For the CDR3, the DNA is TGTGCCAGCAGTCAGGGTTGGGCCTACGAGCAGTACTTC. The chain recombines TRBV12-3 or TRBV12-4 with TRBJ2-7; weak D call: TRBD1 (5 bases). V dropped 5 bases and J dropped 2 bases, with 10 bases sitting between them. CDR3 length: 13 residues.

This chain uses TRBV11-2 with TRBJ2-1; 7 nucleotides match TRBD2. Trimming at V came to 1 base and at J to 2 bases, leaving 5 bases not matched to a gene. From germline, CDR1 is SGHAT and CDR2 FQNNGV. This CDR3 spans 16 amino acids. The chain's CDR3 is CASSLVAGVAYNEQFF. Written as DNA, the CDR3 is TGTGCCAGCAGCTTAGTGGCGGGAGTCGCCTACAATGAGCAGTTCTTC.

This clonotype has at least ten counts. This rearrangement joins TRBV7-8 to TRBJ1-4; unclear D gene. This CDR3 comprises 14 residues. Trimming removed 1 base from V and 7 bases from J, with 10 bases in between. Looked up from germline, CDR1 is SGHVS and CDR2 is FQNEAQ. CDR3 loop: CASSLDPGIEKLFF. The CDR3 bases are TGTGCCAGCAGCTTAGACCCGGGGATTGAAAAACTGTTTTTT.

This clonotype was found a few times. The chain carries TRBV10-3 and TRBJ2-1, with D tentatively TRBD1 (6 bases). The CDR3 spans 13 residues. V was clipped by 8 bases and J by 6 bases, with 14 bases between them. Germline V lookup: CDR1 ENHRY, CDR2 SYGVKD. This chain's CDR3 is CAIVGAIGNEQFF. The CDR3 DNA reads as TGTGCCATCGTGGGGGCCATTGGCAATGAGCAGTTCTTC.

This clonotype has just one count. For the CDR3, the DNA is TGTGCCAGTAGTATAAGGACAGAAGACAATCAGCCCCAGCATTTT. This sequence encodes CASSIRTEDNQPQHF. The chain has TRBV19 and TRBJ1-5; the D gene is possibly TRBD1 (6 bases). Trimming pared 2 bases from V and 3 bases from J, leaving 11 bases between. This CDR3 is built from 15 residues. Germline CDR1 LNHDA, CDR2 SQIVND (reference sequence).

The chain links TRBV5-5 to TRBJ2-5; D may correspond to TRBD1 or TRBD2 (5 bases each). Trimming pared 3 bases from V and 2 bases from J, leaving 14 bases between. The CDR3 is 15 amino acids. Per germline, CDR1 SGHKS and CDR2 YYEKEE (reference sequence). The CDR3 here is CASSSYRDAQETQYF. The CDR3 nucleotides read TGTGCCAGCAGCTCATACCGGGACGCTCAAGAGACCCAGTACTTC. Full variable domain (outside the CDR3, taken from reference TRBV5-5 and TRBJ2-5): DAGVTQSPTHLIKTRGQQVTLRCSPISGHKSVSWYQQVLGQGPQFIFQYYEKEERGRGNFPDRFSARQFPNYSSELNVNALLLGDSALYLCASSSYRDAQETQYFGPGTRLLVL.

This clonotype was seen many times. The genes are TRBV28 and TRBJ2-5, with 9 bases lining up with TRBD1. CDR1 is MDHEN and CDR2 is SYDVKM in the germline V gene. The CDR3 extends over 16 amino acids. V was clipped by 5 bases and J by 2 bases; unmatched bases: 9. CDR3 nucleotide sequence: TGTGCCAGCAGTAATACAGGGGGCTTGCCTCAAGAGACCCAGTACTTC. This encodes CASSNTGGLPQETQYF.

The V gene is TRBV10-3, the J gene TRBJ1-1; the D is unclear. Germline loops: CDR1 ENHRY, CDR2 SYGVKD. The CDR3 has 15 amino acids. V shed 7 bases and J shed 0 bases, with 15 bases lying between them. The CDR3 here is CAIKDVSSLNTEAFF. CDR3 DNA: TGTGCCATCAAGGACGTTTCGTCGTTGAACACTGAAGCTTTCTTT.

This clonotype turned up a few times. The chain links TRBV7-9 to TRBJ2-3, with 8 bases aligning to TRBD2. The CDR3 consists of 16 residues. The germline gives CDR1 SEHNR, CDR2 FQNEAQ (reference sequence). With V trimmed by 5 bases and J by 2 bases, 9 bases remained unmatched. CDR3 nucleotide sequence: TGTGCCAGCAGCCAAGGTGGTAGCGGGAACACAGATACGCAGTATTTT. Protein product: CASSQGGSGNTDTQYF. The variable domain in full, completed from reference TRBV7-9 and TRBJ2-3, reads DTGVSQNPRHKITKRGQNVTFRCDPISEHNRLYWYRQTLGQGPEFLTYFQNEAQLEKSRLLSDRFSAERPKGSFSTLEIQRTEQGDSAMYLCASSQGGSGNTDTQYFGPGTRLTVL.

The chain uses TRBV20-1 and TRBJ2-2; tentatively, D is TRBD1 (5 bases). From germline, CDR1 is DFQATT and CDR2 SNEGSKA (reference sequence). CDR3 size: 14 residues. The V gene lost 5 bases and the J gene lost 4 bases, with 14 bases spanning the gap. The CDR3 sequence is CSALGASPTGELFF. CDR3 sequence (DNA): TGCAGTGCTCTTGGGGCGTCTCCCACCGGGGAGCTGTTTTTT.